What follows is one T cell receptor (beta chain) and its context. As yet, its antigen is unknown. The data derive from a study of regulatory and conventional T cells in RAG deficiency. Overall study results and limits: Treg unique TCR beta sequences were approximately 100-fold fewer in Omenn syndrome and CID/AS patients than controls. Omenn patients showed >75% Treg-Tconv overlap and shorter CDR3 lengths.

Measured with immunoSEQ multiplex PCR; TCRdb has only the in-frame clones, and not every one. Here the sample spans approximately 8,500 clones, around 82% being singletons. Looked up from germline, CDR1 is LGHNA and CDR2 is YNFKEQ. The V end was cut by 4 bases, the J end by 6 bases, with 13 bases between. This CDR3 is 15 amino acids long. These data were also filed under a second study, of regulatory T cells. This second study notes: The primer mix had 52 TRBV and 13 TRBJ primers.

The genes are TRBV4-2 and TRBJ1-6; possibly TRBD1 for D (5 bases). The source of this sequence is a human donor in good health. The sequenced material came from CD8+ T cells sorted from blood. CDR3 DNA sequence: TGTGCCAGCAGCCTGGCCCGGGACGTTAATTCACCCCTCCACTTT. Amino acids: CASSLARDVNSPLHF.